One and the same sample provided the 10 T cell receptor beta chains below, sequenced in a study of T-cell memory formation after mild COVID-19. TCRdb re-called the 5' RACE reads through MiXCR, storing one row per CDR3 protein. The sample includes about 180,000 distinct CDR3 sequences, around 15% of them seen just once. Material: PBMCs or a T cell subset sorted from them (not recorded which). Receptor source: an adult woman who had mild COVID-19 (a few samples of this study predate the infection). Cell type and time point are not known.

This chain joins TRBV4-2 and TRBJ2-1; 9 bases fit TRBD1. Germline trimming cut 4 bases from V and 6 bases from J; bases unmatched to any gene: 4. Germline CDR1 LGHNA, CDR2 YNFKEQ. The CDR3 has 14 amino acids. In nucleotides, the CDR3 is TGTGCCAGCAGCCCCGGGACAGGGTCCAATGAGCAGTTCTTC. Translated, it gives CASSPGTGSNEQFF.

In its sample, this clonotype was seen a few times. V gene TRBV25-1 combines with J gene TRBJ2-7, with D perhaps assigned TRBD1 or TRBD2 (5 bases each). The CDR3 covers 16 residues. The germline gives CDR1 MGHDK, CDR2 SYGVNS. The ends were cut back, 2 bases at V and 1 base at J, with 15 bases in the middle. The CDR3 bases are TGTGCCAGCAGTGAAAAGTCGGGGCCGAAATCCTACGAGCAGTACTTC. The encoded protein is CASSEKSGPKSYEQYF.

V gene TRBV5-1 combines with J gene TRBJ2-5; 7 bases line up with TRBD2. CDR1 SGHRS and CDR2 YFSETQ come from the germline V gene. Germline trimming cut 5 bases from V and 7 bases from J; bases unmatched to any gene: 11. The CDR3 totals 14 residues. The CDR3 loop reads CASSSSGPPRTQYF. Written as DNA, the CDR3 is TGCGCCAGCAGTTCTAGCGGCCCTCCTAGGACCCAGTACTTC.

This clonotype was counted between two and nine times. The chain carries TRBV20-1 and TRBJ2-3; D possibly corresponds to TRBD2 (5 bases). Germline loops: CDR1 DFQATT, CDR2 SNEGSKA (reference sequence). V lost 3 bases, J lost 2 bases, and 9 bases lay in between. The length of the CDR3 is 13 residues. For the CDR3, the DNA is TGCAGTGCTAGGCGGGTTAACACAGATACGCAGTATTTT. Its translation is CSARRVNTDTQYF.

In its sample, this clonotype was seen a few times. The J gene is TRBJ1-6, the V gene TRBV2, with D perhaps TRBD1 (6 bases). This CDR3 has 15 amino acids. The V end lost 1 base, the J end lost 10 bases, and 14 bases lay between the germline ends. Germline CDR1 is SNHLY and CDR2 is FYNNEI. CDR3 amino acids: CASSEVGRGSSPLHF. The DNA for the CDR3 is TGTGCCAGCAGTGAAGTTGGGAGGGGGTCCTCACCCCTCCACTTT. Supplemented by reference TRBV2 and TRBJ1-6, the full variable domain reads EPEVTQTPSHQVTQMGQEVILRCVPISNHLYFYWYRQILGQKVEFLVSFYNNEISEKSEIFDDQFSVERPDGSNFTLKIRSTKLEDSAMYFCASSEVGRGSSPLHFGNGTRLTVT.

This clonotype was detected a few times. The CDR3 region is CAISSTSGGFKNIQYF. As DNA, the CDR3 is TGTGCCATCTCCTCGACTAGCGGGGGATTCAAAAACATTCAGTACTTC. The rearrangement joins TRBV10-3 to TRBJ2-4; TRBD2 matches at 12 bases. J was trimmed by 3 bases and V by 8 bases; bases with no gene match: 8. CDR3 size: 16 residues. Looked up from germline, CDR1 is ENHRY and CDR2 is SYGVKD.

V is TRBV21-1 and J is TRBJ2-3; TRBD2, as called in the table, went unchecked against the DNA. TRBV21-1 is designated a pseudogene. CDR3 length: 15 residues. This CDR3 is CASSKGGPGADTQYF. In DNA form, the CDR3 reads TGTGCCAGCAGCAAAGGGGGCCCTGGGGCAGATACGCAGTATTTT.

This chain connects TRBV2 to TRBJ2-2, with 8 nucleotides matching TRBD2. CDR1 is SNHLY, CDR2 FYNNEI, per germline. Trimming took 1 base from V and 5 from J; bases not matched to a gene: 6. CDR3 length: 16 amino acids. CDR3 nucleotide sequence: TGTGCCAGCAGTGAAGGGGTAGCGGGATCTACCGGGGAGCTGTTTTTT. Its protein product is CASSEGVAGSTGELFF.

The chain couples TRBV5-4 to TRBJ2-1; D could derive from TRBD1 or TRBD2 (5 bases each). Trimming stripped 6 bases from V and 2 bases from J, with 18 bases between. CDR3 size: 16 residues. From germline, CDR1 is SGHNT and CDR2 YYREEE (reference sequence). The CDR3, as DNA: TGTGCCAGCACGGGGCAGCCTAGTTTTCCCTACAATGAGCAGTTCTTC. Its protein is CASTGQPSFPYNEQFF.

The DNA of the CDR3 is TGTGCCAGCAGTTTACCAAGAGCGGGGGGGCGCGATACGCAGTATTTT. Its protein product is CASSLPRAGGRDTQYF. This sequence joins TRBV12-3 or TRBV12-4 and TRBJ2-3, with 10 bases matching TRBD2. The CDR3 covers 16 residues. V lost 2 bases and J lost 6; bases outside the gene matches: 8.